Reported below is one T cell receptor beta chain. In the study's own analysis: For nucleated cells, counts were estimated from reference gene primer amplification. The assay was immunoSEQ multiplex PCR, and TCRdb's table has in-frame clones only and misses some. V and J calls plus clone size are reproduced from that table; the DNA served to infer D and trimming. The sample holds 130,000 to 150,000 clones, roughly 83% seen once. The sample is drawn from a study of blood T cell repertoires in COVID-19. As for the study in general: The United States, Italy and Spain were the sources of the acute and convalescent COVID-19 samples. Sources were T cells, B-cell-depleted T cells, or PBMCs; the material itself was cDNA or gDNA.

Per germline, CDR1 SGHTA and CDR2 FQGNSA. This CDR3 has 15 amino acids. V lost 5 bases to trimming and J lost 4 bases; unmatched junction nucleotides: 8. What was sequenced was peripheral blood. The clonotype comes from a woman aged 80 or over with acute or convalescent COVID-19. This chain joins TRBV7-2 and TRBJ1-1; 9 bases map to TRBD1. CDR3 DNA sequence: TGTGCCAGCAGCCCACAGGGGGCGCGGGGCACTGAAGCTTTCTTT. Protein product: CASSPQGARGTEAFF.